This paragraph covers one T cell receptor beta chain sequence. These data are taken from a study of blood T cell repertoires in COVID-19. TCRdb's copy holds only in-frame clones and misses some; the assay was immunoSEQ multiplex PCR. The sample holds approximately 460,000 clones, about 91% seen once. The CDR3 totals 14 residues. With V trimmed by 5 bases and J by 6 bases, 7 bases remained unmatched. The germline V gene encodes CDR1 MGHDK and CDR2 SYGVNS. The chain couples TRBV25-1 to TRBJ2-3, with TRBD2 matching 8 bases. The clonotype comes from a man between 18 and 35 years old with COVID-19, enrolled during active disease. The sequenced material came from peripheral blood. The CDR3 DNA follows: TGTGCCAGCAGTCACCCGGGAGGGCGGGATACGCAGTATTTT. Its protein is CASSHPGGRDTQYF. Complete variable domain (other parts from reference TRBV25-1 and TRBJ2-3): EADIYQTPRYLVIGTGKKITLECSQTMGHDKMYWYQQDPGMELHLIHYSYGVNSTEKGDLSSESTVSRIRTEHFPLTLESARPSHTSQYLCASSHPGGRDTQYFGPGTRLTVL.